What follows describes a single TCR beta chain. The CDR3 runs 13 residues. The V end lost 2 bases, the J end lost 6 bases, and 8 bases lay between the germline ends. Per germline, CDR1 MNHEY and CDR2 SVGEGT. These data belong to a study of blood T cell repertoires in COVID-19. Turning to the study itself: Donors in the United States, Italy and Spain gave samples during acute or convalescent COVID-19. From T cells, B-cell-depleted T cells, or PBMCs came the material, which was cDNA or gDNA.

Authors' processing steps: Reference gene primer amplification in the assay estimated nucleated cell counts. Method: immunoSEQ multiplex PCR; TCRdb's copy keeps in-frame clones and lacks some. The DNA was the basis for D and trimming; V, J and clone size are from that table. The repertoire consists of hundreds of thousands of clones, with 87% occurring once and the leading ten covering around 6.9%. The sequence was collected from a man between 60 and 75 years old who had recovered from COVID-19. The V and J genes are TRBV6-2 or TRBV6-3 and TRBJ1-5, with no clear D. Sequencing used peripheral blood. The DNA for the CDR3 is TGTGCCAGCAGTTACCCGGGGATTCAGCCCCAGCATTTT. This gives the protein CASSYPGIQPQHF.